Listed here are 10 T cell receptor beta chains from one sample, sequenced in a study of CXCR3-negative and CXCR3-positive naive CD8 T cells. The TRB cDNA libraries were prepared by 5' RACE with UMI labels. TCRdb re-called the 5' RACE reads and gives one entry per CDR3 protein, without DNA. The sample has about 41,000 distinct CDR3 sequences. Material for sequencing was naive CXCR3- CD8+ T cells from blood. Subset in this sample: CD45RO-CCR7+CD27+CD95- naive CD8+ T cells lacking CXCR3 (TNR3-). The origin of the receptors is a human donor in good health. Some clones in this sample may be carry-over from other donors' samples.

This sequence joins TRBV20-1 and TRBJ2-1; TCRdb indicates TRBD1, and absent DNA this call remains unverified. Looked up from germline, CDR1 is DFQATT and CDR2 is SNEGSKA (reference sequence). The CDR3 length is 15 residues. The CDR3 region is CSAWTGTEISDEQFF.

The chain employs TRBV10-3 and TRBJ2-1; no DNA is available, so the TRBD1 call from TCRdb remains unchecked. The germline CDR1 and CDR2 sequences are ENHRY and SYGVKD. CDR3 length: 14 residues. The CDR3: CAIRTGFVQNEQFF.

Measured by frequency, this clonotype is medium-sized. The chain uses TRBV7-3 and TRBJ2-7; TCRdb proposes TRBD1, but this gene call is untestable without DNA. Germline assignment: CDR1 SGHTA and CDR2 FQGTGA. CDR3 length: 14 residues. CDR3 loop: CASSLTQGSYEQYF. Variable domain in full (rest from reference TRBV7-3 and TRBJ2-7): GAGVSQTPSNKVTEKGKYVELRCDPISGHTALYWYRQSLGQGPEFLIYFQGTGAADDSGLPNDRFFAVRPEGSVSTLKIQRTERGDSAVYLCASSLTQGSYEQYFGPGTRLTVT.

The chain joins TRBV7-9 to TRBJ2-5; TCRdb outputs TRBD2, but without DNA this stays unchecked. The CDR3 covers 13 residues. Germline CDR1 and CDR2: SEHNR and FQNEAQ (reference sequence). The CDR3 sequence: CASSFGGEETQYF.

V is TRBV6-6 and J is TRBJ1-6. Germline assignment: CDR1 MNHNY and CDR2 SVGAGI (reference sequence). This CDR3 contains 15 residues. CDR3 loop: CASSGAGGVVSPLHF.

The chain couples TRBV12-5 to TRBJ2-7. This CDR3 comprises 13 residues. Germline V gene data show CDR1 as LGHNT and CDR2 as FRNRAP. The CDR3 region is CASGQFSYYEQYF.

V usage is TRBV12-3 or TRBV12-4 and J usage is TRBJ2-2. This CDR3 contains 12 residues. CDR3 region: CASTPGAGELFF.

This rearrangement joins TRBV20-1 to TRBJ2-4; TCRdb proposes TRBD2, but this gene call is untestable without DNA. The germline V gene encodes CDR1 DFQATT and CDR2 SNEGSKA (reference sequence). The CDR3 consists of 15 residues. CDR3 region: CSARAGQLAKNIQYF.

The chain combines TRBV4-3 with TRBJ2-7. The CDR3 consists of 16 residues. Germline V gene sequence: CDR1 LGHNA, CDR2 YSLEER. This CDR3 reads CASSQAHRGRSYEQYF.

The chain couples TRBV4-3 to TRBJ2-7; TCRdb calls TRBD1, which cannot be checked without DNA. This CDR3 has 16 residues. Germline CDR1 LGHNA, CDR2 YSLEER. CDR3 loop: CASSQKTGTGSHEQYF.